These 8 T cell receptor beta chains share one sample of origin, sequenced in a study of blood T cell repertoires in COVID-19. Here immunoSEQ multiplex PCR was the method, and the copy in TCRdb shows in-frame clones only, minus some. The sample holds around 63,000 clones, about 89% seen once. The sequencing input was peripheral blood. All receptors come from a man aged 60 to 69 with acute or convalescent COVID-19.

The V call is TRBV27, the J call TRBJ1-2; 10 bases are a match to TRBD1. The germline V gene encodes CDR1 MNHEY and CDR2 SMNVEV (reference sequence). With 2 bases clipped from V and 8 bases from J, the junction kept 5 bases outside the gene matches. CDR3 length: 14 residues. The CDR3 DNA reads TGTGCCAGCAGTTTACTCGGGACAGGGGAAGGCTACACCTTC. Protein sequence: CASSLLGTGEGYTF.

As DNA, the CDR3 is TGTGCCTGGAGTGTACCCGGCTCCTACGAGCAGTACTTC. Translation gives CAWSVPGSYEQYF. The rearrangement joins TRBV30 to TRBJ2-7; no reliable D call. Trimming stripped 0 bases from V and 0 bases from J, with 6 bases between. The CDR3 is 13 amino acids. The germline V gene has CDR1 GTSNPN and CDR2 SVGIG (reference sequence).

The rearrangement uses TRBV4-1 and TRBJ1-1; possible D gene TRBD1, 5 bases. Germline CDR1 is MGHRA and CDR2 is YSYEKL. Trimming left V 3 bases short and J 5 bases short, with 19 bases between. The CDR3 extends over 16 amino acids. Written as DNA, the CDR3 is TGCGCCAGCAGCCAGGGCCCTGGGGGAGGGAAGACTGAAGCTTTCTTT. This codes for CASSQGPGGGKTEAFF.

The gene calls are TRBV14 and TRBJ2-2, with 14 nucleotides matching TRBD2. Germline-derived CDR1 and CDR2 are SGHDN and FVKESK. J lost 1 base, V lost 7 bases, and 11 bases had no gene match. CDR3 length: 19 amino acids. The CDR3: CASIFIGGTSGGNTGELFF. The CDR3 DNA reads as TGTGCCAGCATCTTTATAGGCGGGACTAGCGGGGGGAACACCGGGGAGCTGTTTTTT. Drawing the rest from reference TRBV14 and TRBJ2-2, the complete variable domain is EAGVTQFPSHSVIEKGQTVTLRCDPISGHDNLYWYRRVMGKEIKFLLHFVKESKQDESGMPNNRFLAERTGGTYSTLKVQPAELEDSGVYFCASIFIGGTSGGNTGELFFGEGSRLTVL.

The chain has TRBV6-5 and TRBJ1-6, with TRBD1 matching over 8 bases. In germline, CDR1 is MNHEY, CDR2 SVGAGI. V shed 5 bases and J 8 bases; nucleotides not matched to a gene: 8. The CDR3 is 15 amino acids. CDR3: CASSPLRGQDSPLHF. As DNA, the CDR3 is TGTGCCAGCAGTCCCCTCAGGGGGCAGGATTCACCCCTCCACTTT.

The CDR3 DNA follows: TGCGCCAGCAGTGAGAGTGGAGCCTCTGGAAACACCATATATTTT. Its protein is CASSESGASGNTIYF. J is TRBJ1-3 and V is TRBV10-2; no firm D call. The CDR3 loop spans 15 amino acids. Per germline, CDR1 WSHSY and CDR2 SAAADI. The germline V and J ends were trimmed by 2 bases and 0 bases, with 8 bases remaining between them.

The chain has TRBV15 and TRBJ2-2, with TRBD1 as a possible D gene (6 bases). Per the germline V gene, CDR1 is LNHNV and CDR2 is YYDKDF (reference sequence). V dropped 3 bases and J dropped 8 bases, with 13 bases sitting between them. The CDR3 is 14 residues long. The CDR3 sequence is CATSRGAGMGELFF. The CDR3 DNA reads as TGTGCCACCAGCAGGGGGGCCGGGATGGGGGAGCTGTTTTTT.

The genes are TRBV10-3 and TRBJ1-2, with D perhaps TRBD1 (5 bases). CDR1 and CDR2 from the germline V gene are ENHRY and SYGVKD. With 4 bases removed from V and 6 bases from J, the gap between germline ends came to 9 bases. The CDR3 extends over 12 amino acids. The CDR3 here is CAISAQGNGYTF. The CDR3 DNA follows: TGTGCCATCAGTGCCCAGGGTAATGGCTACACCTTC.